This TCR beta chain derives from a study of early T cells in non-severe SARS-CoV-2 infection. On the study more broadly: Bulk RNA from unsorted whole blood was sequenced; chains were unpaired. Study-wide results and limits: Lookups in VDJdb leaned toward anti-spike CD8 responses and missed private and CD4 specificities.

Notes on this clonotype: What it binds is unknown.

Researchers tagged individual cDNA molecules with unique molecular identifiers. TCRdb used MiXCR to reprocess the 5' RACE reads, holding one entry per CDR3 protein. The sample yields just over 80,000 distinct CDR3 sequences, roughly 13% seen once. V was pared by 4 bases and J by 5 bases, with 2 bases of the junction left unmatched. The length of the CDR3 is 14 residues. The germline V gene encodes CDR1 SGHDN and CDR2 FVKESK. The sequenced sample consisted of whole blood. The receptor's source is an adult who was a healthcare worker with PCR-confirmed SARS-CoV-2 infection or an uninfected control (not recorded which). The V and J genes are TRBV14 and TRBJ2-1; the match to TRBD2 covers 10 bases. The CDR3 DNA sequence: TGTGCCAGCAGCCTAGCGGGGGGAAACAATGAGCAGTTCTTC. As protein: CASSLAGGNNEQFF.